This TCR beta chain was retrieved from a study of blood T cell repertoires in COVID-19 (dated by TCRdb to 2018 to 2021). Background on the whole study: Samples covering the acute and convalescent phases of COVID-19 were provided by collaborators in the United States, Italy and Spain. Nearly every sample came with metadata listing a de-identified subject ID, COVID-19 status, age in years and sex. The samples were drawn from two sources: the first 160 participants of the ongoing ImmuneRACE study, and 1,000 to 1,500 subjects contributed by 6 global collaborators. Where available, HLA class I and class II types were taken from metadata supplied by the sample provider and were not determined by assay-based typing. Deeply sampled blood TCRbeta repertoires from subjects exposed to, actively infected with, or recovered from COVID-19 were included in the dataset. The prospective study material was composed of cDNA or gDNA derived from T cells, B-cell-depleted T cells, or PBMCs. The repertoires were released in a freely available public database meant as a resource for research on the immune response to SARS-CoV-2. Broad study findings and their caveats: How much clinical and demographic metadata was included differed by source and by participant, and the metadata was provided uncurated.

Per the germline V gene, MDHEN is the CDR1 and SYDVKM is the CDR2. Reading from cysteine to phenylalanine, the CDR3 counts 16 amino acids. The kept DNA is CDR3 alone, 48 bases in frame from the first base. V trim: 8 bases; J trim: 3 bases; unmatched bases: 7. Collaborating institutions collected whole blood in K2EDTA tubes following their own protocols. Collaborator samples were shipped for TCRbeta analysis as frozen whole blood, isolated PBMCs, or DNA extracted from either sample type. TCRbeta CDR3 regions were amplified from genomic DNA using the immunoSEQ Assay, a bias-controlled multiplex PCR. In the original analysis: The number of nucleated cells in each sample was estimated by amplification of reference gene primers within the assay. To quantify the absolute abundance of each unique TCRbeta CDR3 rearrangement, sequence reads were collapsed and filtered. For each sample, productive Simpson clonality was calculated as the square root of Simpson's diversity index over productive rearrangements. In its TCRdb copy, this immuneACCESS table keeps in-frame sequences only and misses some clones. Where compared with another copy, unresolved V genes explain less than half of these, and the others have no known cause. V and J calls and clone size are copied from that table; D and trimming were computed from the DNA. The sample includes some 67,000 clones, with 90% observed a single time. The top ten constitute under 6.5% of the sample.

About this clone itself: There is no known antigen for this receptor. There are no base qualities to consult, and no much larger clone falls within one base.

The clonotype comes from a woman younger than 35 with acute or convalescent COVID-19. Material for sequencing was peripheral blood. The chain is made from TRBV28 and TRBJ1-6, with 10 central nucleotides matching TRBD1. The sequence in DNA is TGTGCCAGCGGGGGCCGGGACAGGGGCTATAATTCACCCCTCCACTTT. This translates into CASGGRDRGYNSPLHF.